Listed below are T cell receptor beta chains from one sample, sequenced in a study of blood T cell repertoires in COVID-19. Here immunoSEQ multiplex PCR was the method, and the copy in TCRdb shows in-frame clones only, minus some. This sample has approximately 140,000 clones, with 80% to 90% found just once. Input material: PBMCs or T cells enriched from blood (not recorded which). The receptor set was obtained from a man aged 35 to 55 with acute COVID-19. Both conserved end residues are part of each CDR3. The D gene is left open where the match is weak. The listing skips clone size in some rows; elsewhere it reads once, few, many or a size class.

D	size	J	length	V	CDR3	DNA
TRBD2	.	TRBJ2-2	17	TRBV7-2	CASSLFPPGLATGELFF	TGTGCCAGCAGCTTATTTCCCCCGGGACTAGCTACCGGGGAGCTGTTTTTT
.	.	TRBJ2-3	13	TRBV6-5	CASSYSTGDTQYF	TGTGCCAGCAGTTACTCGACGGGAGATACGCAGTATTTT
TRBD1	.	TRBJ1-2	15	TRBV5-8	CASTLSGTESYGYTF	TGTGCCAGCACCCTCTCCGGGACAGAATCCTATGGCTACACCTTC
TRBD2	.	TRBJ2-1	17	TRBV7-2	CASSLGSGGPPYNEQFF	TGTGCCAGCAGCTTGGGTAGCGGGGGGCCGCCCTACAATGAGCAGTTCTTC
.	.	TRBJ1-5	13	TRBV28	CATRGGPHQPQHF	TGTGCCACCCGGGGGGGGCCTCATCAGCCCCAGCATTTT
.	once	TRBJ1-4	14	TRBV5-4	CASSLWETNEKLFF	TGTGCCAGCAGCTTGTGGGAGACTAATGAAAAACTGTTTTTT
.	.	TRBJ2-7	15	TRBV30	CAWRHPRGDRYEQYF	TGTGCCTGGAGGCATCCCAGGGGGGATCGTTACGAGCAGTACTTC
TRBD2	few	TRBJ2-7	15	TRBV5-1	CASSWTSGKDHEQYF	TGCGCCAGCAGCTGGACTAGCGGGAAAGACCACGAGCAGTACTTC
TRBD1	.	TRBJ1-5	14	TRBV19	CASRGTGGGQPQHF	TGTGCCAGTAGGGGGACAGGGGGCGGGCAGCCCCAGCATTTT
TRBD2	.	TRBJ2-1	15	TRBV28	CASSPRTAGVDEQFF	TGTGCCAGCAGTCCCCGGACAGCGGGAGTTGATGAGCAGTTCTTC
.	once	TRBJ2-4	19	TRBV10-3	CAISEHRVIGEEAKNIQYF	TGTGCCATCAGTGAGCATCGTGTGATCGGGGAGGAGGCCAAAAACATTCAGTACTTC
TRBD1	.	TRBJ1-1	17	TRBV10-3	CAISESPGTGGNTEAFF	TGTGCCATCAGTGAGTCCCCGGGGACAGGGGGGAACACTGAAGCTTTCTTT
.	.	TRBJ1-1	15	TRBV7-8	CASSLVGGMNTEAFF	TGTGCCAGCAGCTTAGTTGGGGGGATGAACACTGAAGCTTTCTTT
TRBD1	.	TRBJ2-1	15	TRBV3-1/TRBV3-2	CASSRDRALYNEQFF	TGTGCCAGCAGCCGAGACAGGGCCTTATACAATGAGCAGTTCTTC
.	.	TRBJ1-5	14	TRBV6-1	CASSEGAINQPQHF	TGTGCCAGCAGTGAAGGGGCCATCAATCAGCCCCAGCATTTT
.	few	TRBJ2-1	12	TRBV7-9	CASSYQGGEQFF	TGTGCCAGCAGCTACCAGGGGGGCGAGCAGTTCTTC
TRBD2	.	TRBJ2-1	15	TRBV6-2/TRBV6-3	CASSRTSGGALEQFF	TGTGCCAGCAGTCGGACTAGCGGGGGGGCCCTTGAGCAGTTCTTC
.	.	TRBJ1-1	16	TRBV19	CASIRRFATANTEAFF	TGTGCCAGTATTAGGAGATTTGCGACAGCGAACACTGAAGCTTTCTTT
TRBD1	few	TRBJ2-5	14	TRBV6-2/TRBV6-3	CASSPGQEGETQYF	TGTGCCAGCAGCCCGGGACAGGAGGGTGAGACCCAGTACTTC
TRBD2	.	TRBJ2-3	15	TRBV6-5	CASSAVRGGGDTQYF	TGTGCCAGCAGCGCCGTGCGGGGGGGTGGAGATACGCAGTATTTT
TRBD2	.	TRBJ2-3	14	TRBV9	CASSPGREGDTQYF	TGTGCCAGCAGCCCGGGCCGGGAGGGAGATACGCAGTATTTT
.	.	TRBJ2-2	16	TRBV19	CASSIGRGKNTGELFF	TGTGCCAGTAGTATAGGCAGGGGCAAGAACACCGGGGAGCTGTTTTTT
.	.	TRBJ1-5	14	TRBV25-1	CASNPRLLNQPQHF	TGTGCCAGCAACCCCCGATTACTCAATCAGCCCCAGCATTTT
TRBD2	.	TRBJ2-5	13	TRBV6-2/TRBV6-3	CASSWSGGETQYF	TGTGCCAGCAGTTGGAGCGGGGGTGAGACCCAGTACTTC
TRBD1	.	TRBJ2-3	16	TRBV9	CASSAGQGAGTDTQYF	TGTGCCAGCAGCGCCGGACAGGGGGCGGGGACAGATACGCAGTATTTT
.	few	TRBJ1-1	15	TRBV7-2	CASSLAPGRGGEAFF	TGTGCCAGCAGCTTAGCGCCCGGACGGGGAGGTGAAGCTTTCTTT
TRBD1	.	TRBJ2-7	13	TRBV28	CASTRTGIYEQYF	TGTGCCAGCACCCGGACAGGGATATACGAGCAGTACTTC
TRBD2	many	TRBJ2-7	15	TRBV5-1	CASSFNGLAGGEQYF	TGCGCCAGCAGCTTTAACGGGCTAGCGGGAGGCGAGCAGTACTTC
TRBD2	.	TRBJ2-3	15	TRBV2	CASPTGAGATDTQYF	TGTGCCAGCCCTACTGGAGCGGGAGCCACAGATACGCAGTATTTT
.	.	TRBJ1-1	15	TRBV5-1	CASSLAGQLNTEAFF	TGCGCCAGCAGCTTGGCCGGACAGTTGAACACTGAAGCTTTCTTT
TRBD2	.	TRBJ2-7	16	TRBV3-1/TRBV3-2	CASSRGRGGRTNEQYF	TGTGCCAGCAGCCGAGGGAGAGGCGGGAGGACGAACGAGCAGTACTTC
.	.	TRBJ1-5	13	TRBV30	CAWSVGVNQPQHF	TGTGCCTGGAGTGTAGGGGTCAATCAGCCCCAGCATTTT
.	.	TRBJ2-7	16	TRBV19	CASSWDKSSGDYEQYF	TGTGCCAGTAGTTGGGATAAGTCCTCCGGGGACTACGAGCAGTACTTC
.	.	TRBJ2-5	13	TRBV7-7	CASAGAWQETQYF	TGTGCTAGCGCTGGAGCGTGGCAAGAGACCCAGTACTTC
.	.	TRBJ1-1	13	TRBV12-3/TRBV12-4	CASSFIGGTEAFF	TGTGCCAGCAGTTTCATAGGGGGCACTGAAGCTTTCTTT
.	.	TRBJ1-1	14	TRBV13	CASSLTGMSIEAFF	TGTGCCAGCAGCTTAACAGGGATGAGTATCGAAGCTTTCTTT
TRBD1	.	TRBJ1-2	16	TRBV2	CASSPSPGTGGDGYTF	TGTGCCAGCAGCCCCTCTCCCGGGACAGGGGGCGATGGCTACACCTTC
.	.	TRBJ1-1	12	TRBV30	CAWSLIDTEAFF	TGTGCCTGGAGCCTTATAGACACTGAAGCTTTCTTT
.	.	TRBJ2-5	14	TRBV7-3	CASSSGHRQETQYF	TGTGCCAGCAGCTCCGGACACCGGCAAGAGACCCAGTACTTC
TRBD1	.	TRBJ1-2	15	TRBV7-2	CASSLDGQAVYGYTF	TGTGCCAGCAGCCTCGATGGACAGGCGGTCTATGGCTACACCTTC
.	.	TRBJ1-2	12	TRBV30	CAWGRALYGYTF	TGTGCCTGGGGCAGGGCCCTCTATGGCTACACCTTC
.	.	TRBJ2-2	16	TRBV24-1	CATSDPLQGYTGELFF	TGTGCCACCAGTGACCCCTTACAGGGTTACACCGGGGAGCTGTTTTTT